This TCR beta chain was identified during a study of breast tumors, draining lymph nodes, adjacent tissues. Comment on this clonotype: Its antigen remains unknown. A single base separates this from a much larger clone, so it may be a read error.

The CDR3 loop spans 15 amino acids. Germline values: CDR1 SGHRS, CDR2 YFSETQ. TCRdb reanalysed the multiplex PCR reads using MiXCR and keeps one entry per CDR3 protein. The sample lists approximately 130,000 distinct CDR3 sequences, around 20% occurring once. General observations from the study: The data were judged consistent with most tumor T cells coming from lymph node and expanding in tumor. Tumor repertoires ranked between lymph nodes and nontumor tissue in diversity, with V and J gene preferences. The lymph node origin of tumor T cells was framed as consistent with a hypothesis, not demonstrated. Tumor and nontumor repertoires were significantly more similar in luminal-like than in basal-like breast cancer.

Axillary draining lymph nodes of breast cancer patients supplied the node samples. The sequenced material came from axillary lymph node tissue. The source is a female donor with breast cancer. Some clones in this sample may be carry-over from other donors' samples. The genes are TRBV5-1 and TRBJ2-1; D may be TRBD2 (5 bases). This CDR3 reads CASSPMGSSYNGQFF. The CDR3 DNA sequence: TGCGCCAGCAGCCCGATGGGGAGCTCCTACAATGGGCAGTTCTTC.